This TCR beta chain is from a study of monozygotic twins with inflammatory bowel disease. TCRdb reprocessed the 5' RACE reads, with one entry per CDR3 protein and no DNA. Its table lists 310,000 or so distinct CDR3 sequences. The CDR3 runs 20 residues. Germline V CDR1 and CDR2: SGHAT, FQNNGV. The rearrangement joins TRBV11-2 to TRBJ2-1; the TCRdb D gene call, TRBD2, has no DNA to confirm it. The clonotype comes from a human donor with ulcerative colitis or Crohn's disease, or a healthy co-twin of an affected twin (not recorded which). The sequencing sample was made of blood. The CDR3 is CASSLGVGTSGTSSYNEQFF.